Presented here are 5 T cell receptor beta chains from one specimen sequenced in a study of blood T cell repertoires in COVID-19. The data were produced by immunoSEQ multiplex PCR, yet TCRdb's version contains in-frame clones alone and is incomplete. The sample shows about 160,000 clones, roughly 80% of them seen only once. The sequencing sample was made of peripheral blood. The receptor source for this set is a man in his 70s with acute or convalescent COVID-19.

The chain couples TRBV5-6 to TRBJ1-2; maybe TRBD1 (6 bases). Trimming took 1 base from V and 9 from J, leaving 16 bases between them. The CDR3 runs to 14 residues. Germline values: CDR1 SGHDT, CDR2 YYEEEE. As DNA, the CDR3 is TGTGCCAGCAGCTTGCCAACAGGCCAGGGGCGCTACACCTTC. As protein: CASSLPTGQGRYTF.

The V and J genes are TRBV7-2 and TRBJ2-5, with TRBD2 matching 13 bases. This CDR3 is 16 amino acids long. The V segment lost 5 bases and the J segment 5 bases; nucleotides outside the gene matches: 8. Germline V CDR1 and CDR2: SGHTA, FQGNSA. The CDR3 coding sequence is TGTGCCAGCAGCGACCCTACTAGCGGGAGGGTGGAGACCCAGTACTTC. It codes for CASSDPTSGRVETQYF.

This clone was seen a handful of times. V and J are TRBV25-1 and TRBJ1-6; 7 nucleotides align to TRBD1. Germline V gene data show CDR1 as MGHDK and CDR2 as SYGVNS. This CDR3 has 16 residues. Trimming removed 3 bases from V and 4 bases from J; junction bases left unmatched: 6. CDR3 sequence reads: CASSDKGANYNSPLHF. The CDR3 bases are TGTGCCAGCAGTGATAAGGGGGCAAATTATAATTCACCCCTCCACTTT.

This clone was counted once. The chain joins TRBV11-3 to TRBJ1-1; D possibly corresponds to TRBD1 (6 bases). The V gene's germline CDR1 is SGHNT and CDR2 YENEEA. The CDR3 is 13 amino acids. The V end lost 5 bases, the J end lost 4 bases, and 11 bases lay between the germline ends. The CDR3: CASSTRGATEAFF. The CDR3 nucleotides are TGTGCCAGCAGCACACGGGGGGCCACTGAAGCTTTCTTT.

J is TRBJ1-1 and V is TRBV30; tentatively, D is TRBD1 (6 bases). Trimming pared 0 bases from V and 5 bases from J, leaving 10 bases between. CDR1 GTSNPN and CDR2 SVGIG come from the germline V gene (reference sequence). The CDR3 contains 13 residues. The CDR3, as DNA: TGTGCCTGGAGTGTGGGGGCGAGAACTGAAGCTTTCTTT. It yields the protein CAWSVGARTEAFF.